This T cell receptor beta chain derives from a study of blood T cell repertoires in COVID-19. Sequencing was performed with immunoSEQ multiplex PCR; in TCRdb, only in-frame clones are kept and a portion is missing. The table has about 120,000 clones, 75% to 90% seen once; the top ten hold 25% to 30%. The sample consisted of peripheral blood. This clonotype was obtained from a man between 65 and 85 years old with active or convalescent COVID-19.

The CDR3: CASSPVGAGELFF. The DNA of the CDR3 is TGTGCCAGCTCACCAGTAGGAGCCGGGGAGCTGTTTTTT. V is TRBV18 and J is TRBJ2-2, with D unclear. The germline CDR1 and CDR2 sequences are KGHSH and LQKENI. CDR3 length equals 13 residues. The ends were cut back, 2 bases at V and 6 bases at J, with 7 bases in the middle.